Following are 8 T cell receptor beta chains from one sample sequenced in a study of T-cell reconstitution after alpha-beta-depleted transplantation in children. Library preparation (for TCRbeta) was performed with unique molecular identifiers. TCRdb re-called the PCR reads through MiXCR, storing one row per CDR3 protein. Among 200,000 to 300,000 distinct CDR3 sequences listed, 20% to 30% were seen once. This material consisted of PBMCs, mostly from graft donor cells, taken 360 days after TCRalphabeta/CD19-depleted stem cell transplant. The receptors originated from a female patient aged 2-15 years who had a stem cell transplant for congenital amegakaryocytic thrombocytopenia, so the T cells may come from the graft donor.

This sequence joins TRBV5-1 and TRBJ1-3, with unresolved D. CDR1 and CDR2 (germline): SGHRS, YFSETQ. V was pared by 2 bases and J by 1 base, with 10 bases between. The CDR3 consists of 15 residues. The CDR3 spells CASSFWGSSGNTIYF. The CDR3 bases are TGCGCCAGCAGCTTTTGGGGTTCTTCTGGAAACACCATATATTTT.

This clonotype was detected a few times. This sequence joins TRBV24-1 and TRBJ2-1, with 10 bases lining up with TRBD2. The length of the CDR3 is 16 residues. Trimming at V came to 2 bases and at J to 9 bases, leaving 9 bases not matched to a gene. CDR1 and CDR2 (germline): KGHDR, SFDVKD. In nucleotides, the CDR3 is TGTGCCACCAGTGATTCCCTAGCGGGAGTTGACGGTGAGCAGTTCTTC. Translated: CATSDSLAGVDGEQFF.

A few counts support this clonotype. The junction departs from the called germline gene at one end, perhaps through a read error. The CDR3 region is CASSRPGRDRNF. The CDR3 DNA sequence: TGTGCCAGCAGCCGGCCTGGGAGGGACAGGAACTTC. V is TRBV6-6 and J is TRBJ2-7, with D possibly TRBD1 on 8 matching bases. The CDR3 runs 12 residues. Germline V lookup: CDR1 MNHNY, CDR2 SVGAGI (reference sequence).

The chain uses TRBV20-1 and TRBJ2-5; 8 bases are shared with TRBD1. With V trimmed by 6 bases and J by 2 bases, 8 bases remained unmatched. The CDR3 extends over 14 amino acids. CDR1 is DFQATT, CDR2 SNEGSKA, per germline (reference sequence). Here the CDR3 DNA reads TGCAGTGCCAGGGGGCTTCCCCAACAAGAGACCCAGTACTTC. As protein: CSARGLPQQETQYF.

V gene TRBV2 combines with J gene TRBJ2-7, with unresolved D. The germline V and J ends were trimmed by 4 bases and 4 bases, with 5 bases remaining between them. The germline V gene has CDR1 SNHLY and CDR2 FYNNEI. This CDR3 has 11 residues. The CDR3 nucleotides are TGTGCCAGCAGTGGAGAGTACGAGCAGTACTTC. It encodes CASSGEYEQYF.

As regards this clonotype: At one of its ends the junction is not consistent with the germline gene, which may arise from a read error. This chain connects TRBV10-3 to TRBJ2-1, with 7 bases matching TRBD1. Germline V gene sequence: CDR1 ENHRY, CDR2 SYGVKD. The CDR3 is made up of 17 amino acids. This CDR3 is CVISESGWRQGRNEQFF. The DNA of the CDR3 is TGTGTCATCAGTGAGTCGGGGTGGAGACAGGGTCGGAATGAGCAGTTCTTC.

The chain recombines TRBV5-6 with TRBJ2-1; 9 bases fit TRBD1. Germline CDR1 is SGHDT and CDR2 is YYEEEE. There are 15 residues in the CDR3. The J segment lost 8 bases and the V segment lost 4 bases, leaving 10 bases of the junction unmatched. CDR3 region: CASSPVGQGGDEQFF. In nucleotides, the CDR3 is TGTGCCAGCAGCCCCGTGGGACAGGGAGGAGATGAGCAGTTCTTC.

This clonotype was detected a few times. The V and J genes are TRBV19 and TRBJ2-1; TRBD2 might be the D (5 bases). The CDR3 totals 13 residues. With 2 bases removed from V and 8 bases from J, the gap between germline ends came to 10 bases. Germline assignment: CDR1 LNHDA and CDR2 SQIVND (reference sequence). CDR3 coding DNA: TGTGCCAGTAGTATAAGAGAGGGAGATGAGCAGTTCTTC. This sequence encodes CASSIREGDEQFF.